The 29 T cell receptor beta chains below all came from one sample that was sequenced in a study of shared clonotypes between healthy human individuals. Assay: immunoSEQ multiplex PCR; the TCRdb copy retains only in-frame clones and omits some. This table has more than 200,000 clones, about 69% appearing once. The sample comprised memory CD4+ T cells sorted from blood. Subset: CD45RA-negative fraction. These receptor sequences come from a man younger than 40 in good health.

This clone was observed a few times. The chain carries TRBV6-1 and TRBJ1-5; maybe TRBD1 (5 bases). CDR3 length: 14 residues. V was clipped by 6 bases and J by 10 bases, with 19 bases between them. Germline V lookup: CDR1 MNHNS, CDR2 SASEGT. CDR3 sequence reads: CASRGGPAQGPQHF. The CDR3 DNA reads TGTGCCAGCAGGGGAGGGCCGGCCCAGGGACCCCAGCATTTT.

This clone has only a few counts. In DNA, the CDR3 is TGTGCCAGTAGTAGACACTTAACTAATGAAAAACTGTTTTTT. Protein: CASSRHLTNEKLFF. V gene TRBV19 combines with J gene TRBJ1-4; D is undetermined. The CDR3 is made up of 14 amino acids. With 4 bases removed from V and 1 base from J, the gap between germline ends came to 7 bases. Germline values: CDR1 LNHDA, CDR2 SQIVND (reference sequence).

The table lists this clone with many counts. This chain links TRBV4-3 with TRBJ2-2, with D uncertain. CDR1 is LGHNA and CDR2 is YSLEER in the germline V gene. This CDR3 contains 13 residues. Trimming took off 0 bases at V and 6 bases at J, with 5 bases between the two ends. The CDR3 sequence: CASSQDRAGELFF. In DNA form, the CDR3 reads TGCGCCAGCAGCCAAGATCGGGCCGGGGAGCTGTTTTTT.

This chain links TRBV20-1 with TRBJ2-1; D gene uncertain. With 5 bases removed from V and 9 bases from J, the gap between germline ends came to 8 bases. This CDR3 has 10 residues. Per the germline V gene, CDR1 is DFQATT and CDR2 is SNEGSKA (reference sequence). CDR3 DNA: TGCAGTGCTTATAATATTGAGCAGTTCTTC. Its protein is CSAYNIEQFF.

This rearrangement joins TRBV28 to TRBJ2-4; no reliable D call. The CDR3 totals 14 residues. Trimming stripped 7 bases from V and 0 bases from J, with 10 bases between. Germline V gene data show CDR1 as MDHEN and CDR2 as SYDVKM. The DNA for the CDR3 is TGTGCCAGCAATTGGGCCTTAGCCAAAAACATTCAGTACTTC. As protein: CASNWALAKNIQYF.

This rearrangement joins TRBV6-5 to TRBJ2-3, with unresolved D. With 7 bases removed from V and 8 bases from J, the gap between germline ends came to 19 bases. CDR3 length equals 14 residues. Germline lookup yields CDR1 MNHEY and CDR2 SVGAGI. Here the CDR3 reads CASKAGPGVGTQYF. The DNA of the CDR3 is TGTGCCAGCAAGGCAGGACCCGGTGTAGGTACGCAGTATTTT.

The rearrangement joins TRBV2 to TRBJ2-3; D gene ambiguous. V lost 3 bases, J lost 3 bases, and 4 bases lay in between. CDR3 length: 12 amino acids. Germline V gene sequence: CDR1 SNHLY, CDR2 FYNNEI. This CDR3 is CASSEDTDTQYF. CDR3 nucleotide sequence: TGTGCCAGCAGTGAGGATACAGATACGCAGTATTTT.

This clone was seen more than once but under ten times. V is TRBV6-5 and J is TRBJ2-5, with D possibly matching TRBD1 (7 bases). This CDR3 comprises 14 residues. Trimming took 6 bases from V and 6 from J, leaving 17 bases between them. Germline V gives CDR1 MNHEY, CDR2 SVGAGI. CDR3 amino acids: CASRRQGGGKTQYF. The CDR3 DNA reads TGTGCCAGCAGGCGACAGGGAGGCGGGAAGACCCAGTACTTC.

V is TRBV19 and J is TRBJ1-1; 8 bases fit TRBD1. The V segment lost 4 bases and the J segment 0 bases; nucleotides outside the gene matches: 4. CDR1 is LNHDA and CDR2 is SQIVND in the germline V gene (reference sequence). The CDR3 length is 15 residues. This chain's CDR3 is CASSRTGIMNTEAFF. CDR3 nucleotides: TGTGCCAGTAGTAGGACAGGGATTATGAACACTGAAGCTTTCTTT.

The chain employs TRBV19 and TRBJ2-1; TRBD2 matches at 7 bases. Per the germline V gene, CDR1 is LNHDA and CDR2 is SQIVND (reference sequence). V was pared by 6 bases and J by 4 bases, with 6 bases of the junction left unmatched. The CDR3 has 14 residues. The CDR3 sequence is CASSTDSGYNEQFF. In DNA form, the CDR3 reads TGTGCCAGTAGCACAGATAGCGGGTACAATGAGCAGTTCTTC.

The chain couples TRBV14 to TRBJ2-1, with D possibly TRBD1 on 5 matching bases. The ends were cut back, 1 base at V and 3 bases at J, with 7 bases in the middle. The CDR3 is 14 amino acids. CDR1 is SGHDN, CDR2 FVKESK, per germline. Here the CDR3 DNA reads TGTGCCAGCAGCCAAGCGACAGTCTACAATGAGCAGTTCTTC. Translated: CASSQATVYNEQFF.

The chain carries TRBV29-1 and TRBJ2-1; 8 nucleotides match TRBD2. Per germline, CDR1 SQVTM and CDR2 ANQGSEA. V lost 3 bases to trimming and J lost 3 bases; unmatched junction nucleotides: 4. CDR3 length: 14 residues. The chain's CDR3 is CSVDIAGLYNEQFF. The DNA of the CDR3 is TGCAGCGTTGATATAGCGGGGCTCTACAATGAGCAGTTCTTC.

This clone was found a few times. The J gene is TRBJ2-1, the V gene TRBV7-9, with 9 nucleotides matching TRBD2. The CDR3 spans 14 residues. Germline trimming cut 11 bases from V and 10 bases from J; bases unmatched to any gene: 15. Germline V CDR1 and CDR2: SEHNR, FQNEAQ (reference sequence). CDR3 sequence reads: CAGWASGIIGEQFF. The DNA for the CDR3 is TGTGCCGGGTGGGCTAGCGGGATAATAGGGGAGCAGTTCTTC.

V and J are TRBV7-2 and TRBJ1-2, with a tentative D call TRBD1 (6 bases). The CDR3 covers 15 residues. The V end was cut by 5 bases, the J end by 8 bases, with 21 bases between. Germline values: CDR1 SGHTA, CDR2 FQGNSA. The DNA for the CDR3 is TGTGCCAGCAGCACGAGGACAGACCGGGCAGTAGGCTACACCTTC. This codes for CASSTRTDRAVGYTF.

The rearrangement joins TRBV7-2 to TRBJ2-7; TRBD1 aligns across 7 bases. CDR1 SGHTA and CDR2 FQGNSA come from the germline V gene. Losses at the gene ends were 4 bases for V and 4 bases for J; bases not matched to a gene: 7. The CDR3 has 14 amino acids. CDR3 bases: TGTGCCAGCAGCTCTTACAGGGGCGGGTACGAGCAGTACTTC. It codes for CASSSYRGGYEQYF.

The genes are TRBV5-4 and TRBJ2-7; 7 nucleotides match TRBD1. Germline CDR1 reads SGHNT; CDR2 reads YYREEE (reference sequence). The CDR3 is 15 residues long. V gave up 9 bases and J gave up 7 bases; unmatched junction bases: 19. The DNA for the CDR3 is TGTGCCACCGCCTCCCCGAGGACAGGAGGCAGGGAGCAGTACTTC. Amino acid sequence: CATASPRTGGREQYF. Looking up the rest from reference TRBV5-4 and TRBJ2-7 gives the full variable domain: ETGVTQSPTHLIKTRGQQVTLRCSSQSGHNTVSWYQQALGQGPQFIFQYYREEENGRGNFPPRFSGLQFPNYSSELNVNALELDDSALYLCATASPRTGGREQYFGPGTRLTVT.

The chain links TRBV7-6 to TRBJ2-5; no firm D call. The V gene's germline CDR1 is SGHVS and CDR2 FNYEAQ. The CDR3 covers 16 residues. Trimming took 2 bases from V and 1 from J, leaving 14 bases between them. CDR3 coding DNA: TGTGCCAGCAGCTTATCCGCCAGCGTGGTCCAAGAGACCCAGTACTTC. Protein: CASSLSASVVQETQYF.

The chain links TRBV5-6 to TRBJ1-5, with 7 bases identical to TRBD1. The CDR3 loop spans 14 amino acids. V was clipped by 0 bases and J by 15 bases; unmatched bases: 12. Germline values: CDR1 SGHDT, CDR2 YYEEEE. The CDR3 region is CASSLGTGAPGLHF. CDR3 bases: TGTGCCAGCAGCTTGGGTACAGGGGCCCCCGGACTGCATTTT.

J is TRBJ2-4 and V is TRBV18; a possible D gene is TRBD1 (5 bases). Germline lookup yields CDR1 KGHSH and CDR2 LQKENI. With 3 bases removed from V and 0 bases from J, the gap between germline ends came to 27 bases. This CDR3 is built from 21 residues. CDR3 in DNA: TGTGCCAGCTCACCGTTGATATCCAGGGTTTCCGCTGAACTAGCCAAAAACATTCAGTACTTC. Its translation: CASSPLISRVSAELAKNIQYF.

The CDR3 DNA reads as TGCGCCAGCAGCTTGGCCGGGGACAGGGTCCACGAGCAGTACTTC. Its translation is CASSLAGDRVHEQYF. The chain links TRBV5-1 to TRBJ2-7; 9 positions match TRBD1. V lost 0 bases and J lost 5; bases outside the gene matches: 6. Germline CDR1 SGHRS, CDR2 YFSETQ. The CDR3 loop spans 15 amino acids.

This clone was counted ten times or more. This chain links TRBV2 with TRBJ2-3; no clear D gene. Trimming removed 7 bases from V and 0 bases from J, with 11 bases in between. This CDR3 is built from 14 residues. Per the germline V gene, CDR1 is SNHLY and CDR2 is FYNNEI. CDR3 nucleotide sequence: TGTGCCAGCAACAACGGTGTTAGCACAGATACGCAGTATTTT. Translated, it gives CASNNGVSTDTQYF.

The chain uses TRBV10-1 and TRBJ2-2; 7 nucleotides agree with TRBD1. The CDR3 is 15 amino acids. V was pared by 6 bases and J by 4 bases, with 8 bases of the junction left unmatched. The V gene's germline CDR1 is WNHNN and CDR2 SYGVQD (reference sequence). CDR3 amino acids: CASSEDRVATGELFF. In DNA form, the CDR3 reads TGCGCCAGCAGCGAAGACAGGGTCGCCACCGGGGAGCTGTTTTTT.

The chain couples TRBV6-1 to TRBJ2-3; D gene unclear. V lost 5 bases to trimming and J lost 2 bases, with 14 bases between them. The CDR3 loop spans 15 amino acids. Germline values: CDR1 MNHNS, CDR2 SASEGT. CDR3 in amino acids: CASSPRGGNTDTQYF. The CDR3, as DNA: TGTGCCAGCAGTCCCAGAGGTGGGAACACAGATACGCAGTATTTT.

This chain's CDR3 is CAISEFRRSTDTQYF. The DNA for the CDR3 is TGTGCCATCAGTGAGTTCAGGCGCAGCACAGATACGCAGTATTTT. This chain uses TRBV10-3 with TRBJ2-3; D unclear. CDR1 and CDR2 (germline): ENHRY, SYGVKD. CDR3 length equals 15 residues. The V and J ends lost 1 base and 0 bases respectively, with 8 bases between them.

The genes are TRBV9 and TRBJ1-2, with D unresolved. Germline V gene sequence: CDR1 SGDLS, CDR2 YYNGEE. Trimming took off 0 bases at V and 4 bases at J, with 10 bases between the two ends. The CDR3 is made up of 14 amino acids. CDR3 region: CASSVADGGYGYTF. As DNA, the CDR3 is TGTGCCAGCAGCGTAGCTGACGGTGGCTATGGCTACACCTTC. Variable domain in full (rest from reference TRBV9 and TRBJ1-2): DSGVTQTPKHLITATGQRVTLRCSPRSGDLSVYWYQQSLDQGLQFLIQYYNGEERAKGNILERFSAQQFPDLHSELNLSSLELGDSALYFCASSVADGGYGYTFGSGTRLTVV.

This clone has more than one count but fewer than ten. The chain combines TRBV6-5 with TRBJ2-2; a weak D match, TRBD2 (6 bases). Germline V gene sequence: CDR1 MNHEY, CDR2 SVGAGI. This CDR3 spans 14 amino acids. Trimming pared 7 bases from V and 4 bases from J, leaving 13 bases between. This CDR3 is CASIKSGGTGELFF. Here the CDR3 DNA reads TGTGCCAGCATAAAGTCCGGGGGCACCGGGGAGCTGTTTTTT.

This clone was seen more than once but under ten times. The V call is TRBV19, the J call TRBJ2-5, with D hard to call. CDR3 length equals 15 residues. Germline lookup yields CDR1 LNHDA and CDR2 SQIVND (reference sequence). V lost 2 bases to trimming and J lost 3 bases, with 13 bases between them. The CDR3 protein is CASSIRWSLEETQYF. CDR3 DNA: TGTGCCAGTAGTATACGGTGGAGTCTGGAAGAGACCCAGTACTTC.

This chain links TRBV28 with TRBJ1-1; D might be TRBD1 (6 bases). Germline V lookup: CDR1 MDHEN, CDR2 SYDVKM. The V end lost 5 bases, the J end lost 4 bases, and 14 bases lay between the germline ends. This CDR3 contains 14 residues. CDR3 DNA sequence: TGTGCCAGCAGTGGACGGGACAAGGTCACTGAAGCTTTCTTT. Translated: CASSGRDKVTEAFF.

The CDR3 protein is CASSRSTGTSGKPYF. The CDR3 bases are TGTGCCAGCAGCAGATCGACCGGGACTAGCGGAAAACCGTACTTC. This rearrangement joins TRBV6-5 to TRBJ2-7; 11 bases map to TRBD2. Germline loops: CDR1 MNHEY, CDR2 SVGAGI. The CDR3 is 15 amino acids. V lost 6 bases and J lost 12; bases outside the gene matches: 16.